This passage covers 29 T cell receptor beta chains from one sample sequenced in a study of response to subunit inactivated influenza vaccine. TCRdb used MiXCR to reprocess the RT-PCR reads, holding one entry per CDR3 protein. The repertoire holds 600,000 to 850,000 distinct CDR3 sequences, with about 14% as singletons. The material was PBMCs from blood, obtained around two weeks before vaccination. The source is a man aged 45-60 years who received an inactivated influenza vaccine.

The rearrangement links TRBV7-2 to TRBJ1-2; 9 nucleotides match TRBD1. V dropped 0 bases and J dropped 8; count of bases not matched to a gene: 7. Per germline, CDR1 SGHTA and CDR2 FQGNSA. This CDR3 is 15 amino acids long. CDR3 nucleotide sequence: TGTGCCAGCAGCTTAGCGGCCGGGACAGGGAACGGCTACACCTTC. Protein sequence: CASSLAAGTGNGYTF.

This clonotype appeared a few times. The chain recombines TRBV5-6 with TRBJ2-1, with D possibly matching TRBD2 (6 bases). The CDR3 is made up of 16 amino acids. V shed 4 bases and J shed 0 bases, with 14 bases lying between them. CDR1 is SGHDT, CDR2 YYEEEE, per germline. The CDR3 region has the DNA TGTGCCAGCAGCGGTGGGGGGATCGGCTCCTACAATGAGCAGTTCTTC. Translating it yields CASSGGGIGSYNEQFF.

This clonotype was recorded many times. The chain uses TRBV5-5 and TRBJ2-2; 12 bases agree with TRBD2. The CDR3 consists of 16 residues. J was trimmed by 6 bases and V by 1 base; bases with no gene match: 4. Germline CDR1 reads SGHKS; CDR2 reads YYEKEE (reference sequence). CDR3 DNA: TGTGCCAGCAGCTTGAGACTAGCGGGGGTTTCCGGGGAGCTGTTTTTT. Encoded protein: CASSLRLAGVSGELFF.

The chain is built from TRBV7-6 and TRBJ2-1, with 9 bases identical to TRBD1. V lost 6 bases to trimming and J lost 8 bases; unmatched junction nucleotides: 8. Germline V gives CDR1 SGHVS, CDR2 FNYEAQ. The length of the CDR3 is 14 residues. The CDR3 reads CASSHPGQGDEQFF. Here the CDR3 DNA reads TGTGCCAGCAGTCACCCGGGACAGGGAGATGAGCAGTTCTTC.

This chain joins TRBV27 and TRBJ1-1, with D hard to call. CDR1 and CDR2 from the germline V gene are MNHEY and SMNVEV (reference sequence). The CDR3 length is 12 residues. V lost 3 bases and J lost 6, with 8 bases in between. In DNA, the CDR3 is TGTGCCAGCAGTTTGTGGGTATCTGAAGCTTTCTTT. It encodes CASSLWVSEAFF.

The J gene is TRBJ2-2, the V gene TRBV2; 8 nucleotides match TRBD2. Germline-derived CDR1 and CDR2 are SNHLY and FYNNEI. The CDR3 spans 14 residues. J was trimmed by 4 bases and V by 5 bases; bases with no gene match: 3. CDR3 nucleotides: TGTGCCAGCAGTAACGGGGGGGCCACCGGGGAGCTGTTTTTT. Translating gives CASSNGGATGELFF.

This clonotype was seen many times. The CDR3 protein is CASSLWGPTDTQYF. CDR3 nucleotide sequence: TGTGCCAGCAGTTTATGGGGGCCCACAGATACGCAGTATTTT. The V and J genes are TRBV12-3 or TRBV12-4 and TRBJ2-3; possible D gene TRBD1, 6 bases. V was trimmed by 2 bases and J by 2 bases, leaving 8 bases between them. The CDR3 contains 14 residues.

Many counts were recorded for this clonotype. This chain connects TRBV5-6 to TRBJ2-7; 9 bases line up with TRBD2. The CDR3 extends over 16 amino acids. J lost 0 bases, V lost 4 bases, and 8 bases had no gene match. Per the germline V gene, CDR1 is SGHDT and CDR2 is YYEEEE. CDR3: CASSRYLAGDSYEQYF. The CDR3 DNA is TGTGCCAGCAGCCGTTACTTAGCGGGGGACTCCTACGAGCAGTACTTC.

This clonotype came up a few times. J is TRBJ2-7 and V is TRBV30, with D perhaps matching TRBD1 (6 bases). Per germline, CDR1 GTSNPN and CDR2 SVGIG (reference sequence). The V and J ends lost 4 bases and 12 bases respectively, with 16 bases between them. This CDR3 region has 11 residues. The CDR3 here is CAWMVGDTGYF. CDR3 DNA: TGTGCCTGGATGGTGGGGGACACAGGGTACTTC.

CDR3 DNA sequence: TGTGCCAGCAGCCAAGATAGCACAGGGGGCAGGGGAACTGAAGCTTTCTTT. Its protein product is CASSQDSTGGRGTEAFF. This chain uses TRBV4-2 with TRBJ1-1, with 9 nucleotides matching TRBD1. The CDR3 contains 17 residues. Trimming cost V 0 bases and J 5 bases; bases outside gene matches: 10. The germline V gene has CDR1 LGHNA and CDR2 YNFKEQ.

The chain joins TRBV19 to TRBJ2-5; TRBD2 is a possible D gene (6 bases). The CDR3 loop spans 14 amino acids. Germline CDR1 is LNHDA and CDR2 is SQIVND (reference sequence). Trimming took off 5 bases at V and 1 base at J, with 11 bases between the two ends. DNA of the CDR3: TGTGCCAGTAGTGCGGGACCGGTCCAAGAGACCCAGTACTTC. Translating it yields CASSAGPVQETQYF. The full variable domain, in which reference TRBV19 and TRBJ2-5 provide the parts outside the CDR3, is DGGITQSPKYLFRKEGQNVTLSCEQNLNHDAMYWYRQDPGQGLRLIYYSQIVNDFQKGDIAEGYSVSREKKESFPLTVTSAQKNPTAFYLCASSAGPVQETQYFGPGTRLLVL.

V and J are TRBV4-3 and TRBJ2-5; 9 nucleotides line up with TRBD2. CDR3 length: 17 residues. V shed 0 bases, J shed 2 bases, and the junction held 7 bases outside the gene matches. Germline CDR1 is LGHNA and CDR2 is YSLEER. Written as DNA, the CDR3 is TGCGCCAGCAGCCAAGACCTAGCGGGATTGGTGCAAGAGACCCAGTACTTC. The encoded protein is CASSQDLAGLVQETQYF.

J is TRBJ2-1 and V is TRBV4-1; D might be TRBD1 (5 bases). The CDR3 runs to 15 residues. From germline, CDR1 is MGHRA and CDR2 YSYEKL. The V and J ends lost 6 bases and 0 bases respectively, with 12 bases between them. The CDR3: CASSMGQSSYNEQFF. CDR3 sequence (DNA): TGCGCCAGCAGTATGGGGCAGAGCTCCTACAATGAGCAGTTCTTC.

This clonotype was counted only a few times. The chain carries TRBV5-1 and TRBJ1-4; possibly TRBD1 for D (5 bases). Germline loops: CDR1 SGHRS, CDR2 YFSETQ. V lost 4 bases, J lost 3 bases, and 13 bases lay in between. The CDR3 contains 15 residues. The CDR3: CASSMGRGSNEKLFF. The CDR3, as DNA: TGCGCCAGCAGCATGGGACGGGGATCTAATGAAAAACTGTTTTTT.

The table lists this clonotype with many counts. In DNA, the CDR3 is TGTGCCAGCAGTTCACTAATTACCGGGACAGGGGTAAAGGACGAGCAGTACTTC. Protein sequence: CASSSLITGTGVKDEQYF. This chain joins TRBV28 and TRBJ2-7; 10 nucleotides agree with TRBD1. This CDR3 has 18 residues. The germline V gene encodes CDR1 MDHEN and CDR2 SYDVKM. V lost 4 bases, J lost 5 bases, and 17 bases stayed unmatched.

The chain carries TRBV5-5 and TRBJ1-3; D perhaps matches TRBD1 (5 bases). Germline V gene sequence: CDR1 SGHKS, CDR2 YYEKEE (reference sequence). The CDR3 extends over 14 amino acids. V dropped 3 bases and J dropped 4 bases, with 11 bases sitting between them. CDR3: CASSWGEAGNTIYF. DNA for the CDR3: TGTGCCAGCAGCTGGGGGGAAGCCGGAAACACCATATATTTT.

This clonotype has only a few counts. The V gene is TRBV27, the J gene TRBJ2-5; D unclear. The CDR3 contains 13 residues. CDR1 MNHEY and CDR2 SMNVEV come from the germline V gene (reference sequence). The ends were cut back, 5 bases at V and 5 bases at J, with 12 bases in the middle. CDR3 sequence (DNA): TGTGCCAGCAGTCCGACGTATGTGGAGACCCAGTACTTC. Translation: CASSPTYVETQYF.

This chain links TRBV7-9 with TRBJ1-1, with 10 nucleotides matching TRBD1. V lost 5 bases and J lost 6; bases outside the gene matches: 6. This CDR3 contains 14 residues. Germline loops: CDR1 SEHNR, CDR2 FQNEAQ (reference sequence). Written as DNA, the CDR3 is TGTGCCAGCAGCCCCTGGGACAGGGGTTCTGAAGCTTTCTTT. Translating gives CASSPWDRGSEAFF.

There are a few counts of this clonotype. V gene TRBV29-1 combines with J gene TRBJ1-1; weak D call: TRBD1 (5 bases). The germline CDR1 and CDR2 sequences are SQVTM and ANQGSEA. This CDR3 has 13 amino acids. Trimming removed 4 bases from V and 1 base from J, with 10 bases in between. CDR3 protein: CSVGYRGNTEAFF. CDR3 in DNA: TGCAGCGTTGGTTATAGGGGGAACACTGAAGCTTTCTTT.

This clonotype was seen at least ten times. At one end, the junction sequence differs from germline, possibly due to a read error. The rearrangement links TRBV5-1 to TRBJ2-1; D is ambiguous. From germline, CDR1 is SGHRS and CDR2 YFSETQ. The length of the CDR3 is 12 residues. The chain's CDR3 is CASSLSGNEQFF. The CDR3 DNA reads as TGTGCCAGCAGTTTATCCGGGAATGAGCAGTTCTTC.

CDR3 DNA: TGTGCCAGCAGTAAAACAGGACAGGGGAATTGGAATGAGCAGTTCTTC. Encoded protein: CASSKTGQGNWNEQFF. The rearrangement uses TRBV5-6 and TRBJ2-1; 9 bases are a match to TRBD1. Germline assignment: CDR1 SGHDT and CDR2 YYEEEE. J was trimmed by 7 bases and V by 5 bases; bases with no gene match: 13. This CDR3 has 16 amino acids. Using reference TRBV5-6 and TRBJ2-1 for the parts outside the CDR3, the full variable domain is DAGVTQSPTHLIKTRGQQVTLRCSPKSGHDTVSWYQQALGQGPQFIFQYYEEEERQRGNFPDRFSGHQFPNYSSELNVNALLLGDSALYLCASSKTGQGNWNEQFFGPGTRLTVL.

This clonotype was found a few times. This chain uses TRBV5-1 with TRBJ2-1; D gene unclear. Trimming cost V 0 bases and J 6 bases, with 10 bases left between them. The CDR3 extends over 14 amino acids. Germline values: CDR1 SGHRS, CDR2 YFSETQ. The CDR3 coding sequence is TGCGCCAGCAGCTTGGGTTCAGCCGTCAATGAGCAGTTCTTC. Its protein is CASSLGSAVNEQFF. The whole variable domain, filled in from reference TRBV5-1 and TRBJ2-1, reads KAGVTQTPRYLIKTRGQQVTLSCSPISGHRSVSWYQQTPGQGLQFLFEYFSETQRNKGNFPGRFSGRQFSNSRSEMNVSTLELGDSALYLCASSLGSAVNEQFFGPGTRLTVL.

CDR3 sequence: CASSLGLRAKGGEQFF. In nucleotides, the CDR3 is TGTGCCAGCAGCTTAGGGTTGCGGGCGAAGGGCGGTGAGCAGTTCTTC. The chain recombines TRBV11-2 with TRBJ2-1, with D possibly being TRBD2 (5 bases). The CDR3 covers 16 residues. From germline, CDR1 is SGHAT and CDR2 FQNNGV. V was shortened by 1 base and J by 9 bases, with 19 bases between the two germline ends.

The chain carries TRBV30 and TRBJ1-1; TRBD1 aligns across 9 bases. Germline V lookup: CDR1 GTSNPN, CDR2 SVGIG (reference sequence). Losses at the gene ends were 4 bases for V and 5 bases for J; bases not matched to a gene: 5. This CDR3 has 13 amino acids. The CDR3 is CAWKRDRVTEAFF. The CDR3 bases are TGTGCCTGGAAACGGGACAGGGTAACTGAAGCTTTCTTT. Looking up the rest from reference TRBV30 and TRBJ1-1 gives the full variable domain: SQTIHQWPATLVQPVGSPLSLECTVEGTSNPNLYWYRQAAGRGLQLLFYSVGIGQISSEVPQNLSASRPQDRQFILSSKKLLLSDSGFYLCAWKRDRVTEAFFGQGTRLTVV.

This chain joins TRBV7-9 and TRBJ2-3, with 8 nucleotides matching TRBD1. Unmatched junction bases numbered 13, after V lost 8 bases and J lost 0 bases. Looked up from germline, CDR1 is SEHNR and CDR2 is FQNEAQ (reference sequence). This CDR3 has 17 amino acids. CDR3 loop: CASSRQGRSGSTDTQYF. The CDR3 coding sequence is TGTGCCAGCTCCCGACAGGGGCGCAGCGGCAGCACAGATACGCAGTATTTT.

In this sample, this clonotype turned up many times. V is TRBV27 and J is TRBJ2-7; 8 nucleotides align to TRBD2. From germline, CDR1 is MNHEY and CDR2 SMNVEV (reference sequence). The ends lost 3 bases at V and 4 bases at J; junction bases unmatched: 5. This CDR3 has 14 residues. CDR3 region: CASSFQTSAYEQYF. CDR3 coding DNA: TGTGCCAGCAGTTTTCAGACTAGCGCTTACGAGCAGTACTTC.

This clonotype appeared many times. The chain links TRBV4-3 to TRBJ1-6; no clear D. CDR1 and CDR2 from the germline V gene are LGHNA and YSLEER. This CDR3 has 16 residues. V lost 1 base, J lost 6 bases, and 13 bases lay in between. The CDR3 DNA reads as TGCGCCAGCAGCCAAGTTGTGAACGGACCTAATTCACCCCTCCACTTT. This translates into CASSQVVNGPNSPLHF.

This sequence joins TRBV20-1 and TRBJ2-4; the D is unclear. The germline V gene has CDR1 DFQATT and CDR2 SNEGSKA (reference sequence). The V end lost 4 bases, the J end lost 6 bases, and 13 bases lay between the germline ends. The CDR3 extends over 13 amino acids. This chain's CDR3 is CSAMTSLVNIQYF. The CDR3 region has the DNA TGCAGTGCTATGACATCCCTAGTAAACATTCAGTACTTC.

The V call is TRBV28, the J call TRBJ1-1; 7 bases match TRBD1. The CDR3 totals 14 residues. CDR1 MDHEN and CDR2 SYDVKM come from the germline V gene. Unmatched junction bases numbered 14, after V lost 5 bases and J lost 11 bases. In DNA, the CDR3 is TGTGCCAGCAGTCTTTCTAGGACAGGACGTCAGGCTTTCTTT. Residues: CASSLSRTGRQAFF.